The 25 T cell receptor beta chains presented below share a single source sample, sequenced in a study of T cell responses to AZD1222 COVID-19 vaccine. Using immunoSEQ multiplex PCR, the repertoire was profiled, and TCRdb retains in-frame clones only, with some absent. The sample includes roughly 100,000 clones, 82% seen only once; the top ten take 5%. This specimen consisted of peripheral blood, obtained on day 0 of AZD1222 vaccination. These receptors came from an adult in good health.

The table lists this clone with a few counts. The rearrangement uses TRBV27 and TRBJ1-4; the match to TRBD1 covers 7 bases. Germline assignment: CDR1 MNHEY and CDR2 SMNVEV (reference sequence). The CDR3 length is 16 residues. With V trimmed by 5 bases and J by 4 bases, 10 bases remained unmatched. CDR3 amino acids: CASSQIDRVGNEKLFF. Here the CDR3 DNA reads TGTGCCAGCAGTCAGATTGACAGGGTTGGTAATGAAAAACTGTTTTTT. The whole variable domain, remainder taken from reference TRBV27 and TRBJ1-4, is EAQVTQNPRYLITVTGKKLTVTCSQNMNHEYMSWYRQDPGLGLRQIYYSMNVEVTDKGDVPEGYKVSRKEKRNFPLILESPSPNQTSLYFCASSQIDRVGNEKLFFGSGTQLSVL.

This clone was observed a single time. The chain uses TRBV6-5 and TRBJ1-5; tentatively, D is TRBD1 (6 bases). The length of the CDR3 is 14 residues. Germline V lookup: CDR1 MNHEY, CDR2 SVGAGI. Trimming left V 5 bases short and J 6 bases short, with 14 bases between. In DNA, the CDR3 is TGTGCCAGCAGTAACCGACAGGAGGGTCAGCCCCAGCATTTT. Its protein product is CASSNRQEGQPQHF.

This chain links TRBV12-3 or TRBV12-4 with TRBJ1-4, with TRBD1 matching over 7 bases. After removal of 6 bases from V and 8 bases from J, the junction contained 6 bases not matched to a gene. There are 13 residues in the CDR3. CDR3 loop: CASSRDRLEKLFF. The CDR3 region has the DNA TGTGCCAGCAGCCGGGACAGACTGGAAAAACTGTTTTTT.

This sequence joins TRBV4-3 and TRBJ2-7, with 10 positions matching TRBD2. Germline CDR1 reads LGHNA; CDR2 reads YSLEER. V was clipped by 1 base and J by 0 bases; unmatched bases: 0. The CDR3 spans 15 residues. DNA for the CDR3: TGCGCCAGCAGCCAAGGACTAGCGGGCTCCTACGAGCAGTACTTC. It translates to CASSQGLAGSYEQYF.

The chain recombines TRBV9 with TRBJ1-1, with TRBD1 matching 8 bases. The ends lost 3 bases at V and 8 bases at J; junction bases unmatched: 6. CDR3 size: 13 residues. The germline gives CDR1 SGDLS, CDR2 YYNGEE. The CDR3, as DNA: TGTGCCAGCAGCGGAACAGGACAGGGAGAAGCTTTCTTT. Its translation: CASSGTGQGEAFF.

On this clone itself: The sample holds other DNA sequences that translate to the same CDR3. This chain joins TRBV9 and TRBJ2-3; 7 nucleotides agree with TRBD1. The CDR3 loop spans 15 amino acids. Germline CDR1 reads SGDLS; CDR2 reads YYNGEE. The J segment lost 2 bases and the V segment lost 0 bases, leaving 3 bases of the junction unmatched. The CDR3 DNA is TGTGCCAGCAGCGTAGTGGGACAGAACACAGATACGCAGTATTTT. Its translation: CASSVVGQNTDTQYF.

The V call is TRBV5-4, the J call TRBJ2-1; possibly TRBD1 or TRBD2 for D (5 bases each). Germline V gene lookup returns CDR1 SGHNT and CDR2 YYREEE (reference sequence). The CDR3 consists of 13 residues. V was cut by 4 bases and J by 9 bases, with 14 bases left in between. CDR3 in DNA: TGTGCCAGCAGCAGCGGACATTTAGGTGAGCAGTTCTTC. Translated: CASSSGHLGEQFF. Variable domain in full (rest from reference TRBV5-4 and TRBJ2-1): ETGVTQSPTHLIKTRGQQVTLRCSSQSGHNTVSWYQQALGQGPQFIFQYYREEENGRGNFPPRFSGLQFPNYSSELNVNALELDDSALYLCASSSGHLGEQFFGPGTRLTVL.

In this sample, this clone turned up once. The chain has TRBV2 and TRBJ2-2; D gene ambiguous. Germline lookup yields CDR1 SNHLY and CDR2 FYNNEI. V gave up 7 bases and J gave up 8 bases, with 23 bases separating them. The CDR3 sequence is 16 residues long. The CDR3 DNA reads TGTGCCAGCACTCCCGTGTCCGCGTTCCAAGGGGGGGAGCTGTTTTTT. The encoded protein is CASTPVSAFQGGELFF.

The chain recombines TRBV6-5 with TRBJ2-3, with a possible D match to TRBD1 (5 bases). Looked up from germline, CDR1 is MNHEY and CDR2 is SVGAGI. V gave up 8 bases and J gave up 0 bases, with 15 bases separating them. The CDR3 is 15 residues long. This chain's CDR3 is CASEPDMVSTDTQYF. CDR3 sequence (DNA): TGTGCCAGCGAGCCGGACATGGTTAGCACAGATACGCAGTATTTT.

This clone was seen a single time. The V gene is TRBV7-3, the J gene TRBJ1-1; no firm D call. Between the trimmed V and J ends, which lost 2 bases and 4 bases, there was a span of 8 bases. Germline V gene data show CDR1 as SGHTA and CDR2 as FQGTGA. CDR3 length: 13 amino acids. The CDR3 DNA follows: TGTGCCAGCAGCTTATTCGGAGTCACTGAAGCTTTCTTT. It translates to CASSLFGVTEAFF.

The rearrangement joins TRBV20-1 to TRBJ2-3, with D perhaps TRBD2 (6 bases). The CDR3 runs to 11 residues. The germline V and J ends were trimmed by 3 bases and 9 bases, with 10 bases remaining between them. The germline V gene has CDR1 DFQATT and CDR2 SNEGSKA (reference sequence). DNA of the CDR3: TGCAGTGCTAGGGGACTTGAGACGCAGTATTTT. Residues: CSARGLETQYF.

The V call is TRBV3-1 (or the pseudogene TRBV3-2), the J call TRBJ2-7, with D possibly matching TRBD1 (5 bases). The V gene's germline CDR1 is LGHDT and CDR2 YNNKEL (reference sequence). The CDR3 loop spans 14 amino acids. Trimming took off 1 base at V and 7 bases at J, with 14 bases between the two ends. CDR3 residues: CASSQVQGFREQYF. The CDR3 DNA sequence: TGTGCCAGCAGCCAAGTCCAGGGTTTTCGGGAGCAGTACTTC.

This clone showed up just a few times. This sequence joins TRBV19 and TRBJ2-7; either TRBD1 or TRBD2 may fit D (5 bases each). V lost 11 bases, J lost 2 bases, and 16 bases lay in between. CDR1 is LNHDA, CDR2 SQIVND, per germline (reference sequence). The CDR3 totals 13 residues. The chain's CDR3 is CARVDLGAYEQYF. The CDR3 region has the DNA TGTGCCCGTGTGGATTTGGGGGCCTACGAGCAGTACTTC.

V gene TRBV7-2 combines with J gene TRBJ2-3, with a possible D match to TRBD2 (6 bases). The germline V gene has CDR1 SGHTA and CDR2 FQGNSA. The CDR3 spans 12 residues. V was cut by 8 bases and J by 5 bases, with 11 bases left in between. The CDR3 DNA is TGTGCCAGCGGGGGGTCGGGAGATACGCAGTATTTT. It specifies CASGGSGDTQYF.

This clone turned up a few times. The V and J genes are TRBV11-2 and TRBJ1-1, with D maybe TRBD1 (6 bases). There are 14 residues in the CDR3. Per germline, CDR1 SGHAT and CDR2 FQNNGV. V was trimmed by 5 bases and J by 1 base, leaving 11 bases between them. The CDR3 DNA reads TGTGCCAGCAGCCACAGGGACTCGAACACTGAAGCTTTCTTT. It is translated as CASSHRDSNTEAFF.

Notes on this clone: Other DNA sequences of this sample code for an identical CDR3. This chain connects TRBV27 to TRBJ1-1; no definite D call. The CDR3 sequence is 13 residues long. V was pared by 0 bases and J by 3 bases, with 5 bases between. Germline CDR1 is MNHEY and CDR2 is SMNVEV (reference sequence). CDR3 nucleotide sequence: TGTGCCAGCAGTTTATCGCGGGACACTGAAGCTTTCTTT. Translated: CASSLSRDTEAFF.

This clone was observed once. The chain recombines TRBV7-6 with TRBJ2-1; 14 positions match TRBD2. CDR3 length: 18 residues. Germline CDR1 and CDR2: SGHVS and FNYEAQ. The trim removed 5 bases at V and 10 bases at J, leaving 16 bases unmatched. The CDR3 loop reads CASSEFGGGLAGGIEQFF. The DNA for the CDR3 is TGTGCCAGCAGCGAATTTGGAGGAGGACTAGCGGGGGGCATAGAGCAGTTCTTC.

CDR3 sequence (DNA): TGCGCCAGCAGCTTGGCAGGCGATTGGCGGGAGACCCAGTACTTC. Encoded protein: CASSLAGDWRETQYF. The chain is built from TRBV5-1 and TRBJ2-5; D not resolved. The V and J ends lost 0 bases and 5 bases respectively, with 14 bases between them. The CDR3 is made up of 15 amino acids. Germline V gene data show CDR1 as SGHRS and CDR2 as YFSETQ.

The chain links TRBV19 to TRBJ2-5, with 13 bases fitting TRBD2. Trimming took 5 bases from V and 6 from J; bases not matched to a gene: 6. Germline CDR1 is LNHDA and CDR2 is SQIVND (reference sequence). There are 15 residues in the CDR3. The CDR3 spells CASSLTSGGAKTQYF. CDR3 DNA sequence: TGTGCCAGTAGTCTAACTAGCGGGGGGGCGAAGACCCAGTACTTC.

V is TRBV5-1 and J is TRBJ1-1; 8 bases are a match to TRBD1. This CDR3 has 15 amino acids. Germline V gives CDR1 SGHRS, CDR2 YFSETQ. The trim removed 3 bases at V and 6 bases at J, leaving 10 bases unmatched. The CDR3 DNA reads TGCGCCAGCAGCTACGACAGGGGCTTAATTTCTGAAGCTTTCTTT. Residues: CASSYDRGLISEAFF.

The chain uses TRBV7-2 and TRBJ1-2; D possibly corresponds to TRBD1 (5 bases). Trimming pared 10 bases from V and 4 bases from J, leaving 16 bases between. The CDR3 extends over 13 amino acids. Germline V gene data show CDR1 as SGHTA and CDR2 as FQGNSA. The CDR3 sequence is CANGAGSGYGYTF. The DNA for the CDR3 is TGTGCCAATGGAGCAGGGTCCGGCTATGGCTACACCTTC.

The chain employs TRBV5-1 and TRBJ1-2; D not certain. Germline CDR1 SGHRS, CDR2 YFSETQ. The CDR3 is made up of 15 amino acids. Deletions cut 3 bases from V and 1 base from J, with 13 bases between. Here the CDR3 DNA reads TGCGCCAGCAGCTGGAGAGACCGGGATAACTATGGCTACACCTTC. Amino acids: CASSWRDRDNYGYTF.

The chain links TRBV29-1 to TRBJ1-1; a weak D match, TRBD1 (5 bases). Looked up from germline, CDR1 is SQVTM and CDR2 is ANQGSEA. The CDR3 extends over 11 amino acids. V was trimmed by 3 bases and J by 10 bases, leaving 12 bases between them. The CDR3 sequence is CSVEGREGAFF. CDR3 DNA: TGCAGCGTTGAGGGCAGGGAAGGAGCTTTCTTT.

The chain has TRBV19 and TRBJ1-2; maybe TRBD1 (6 bases). With 7 bases removed from V and 8 bases from J, the gap between germline ends came to 20 bases. This CDR3 contains 14 residues. Germline V gene sequence: CDR1 LNHDA, CDR2 SQIVND (reference sequence). The chain's CDR3 is CASTRGGAGQGYTF. Here the CDR3 DNA reads TGTGCCAGTACCCGTGGGGGGGCAGGTCAAGGCTACACCTTC.

The gene calls are TRBV29-1 and TRBJ1-2; D is undetermined. The length of the CDR3 is 8 residues. The V end lost 4 bases, the J end lost 7 bases, and 1 base lay between the germline ends. Germline CDR1 and CDR2: SQVTM and ANQGSEA. The CDR3 is CSVAGYTF. The CDR3 DNA reads as TGCAGCGTTGCTGGCTACACCTTC.